Presented here are 23 T cell receptor beta chains from one specimen sequenced in a study of control samples from healthy donors and cancer patients. Only in-frame clones appear in the TCRdb table, and some are missing; sequencing was by immunoSEQ multiplex PCR. The sample shows approximately 150,000 clones, 80% to 90% of them seen only once. Sample: blood. These receptors all stem from a man younger than 30 in good health.

The chain uses TRBV7-2 and TRBJ1-2; TRBD1 agrees at 9 bases. The CDR3 is 13 residues long. Trimming took 6 bases from V and 6 from J; bases not matched to a gene: 5. Per germline, CDR1 SGHTA and CDR2 FQGNSA. The CDR3 nucleotides are TGTGCCAGCAGTTCACGGGACAGGGATGGCTACACCTTC. Its protein is CASSSRDRDGYTF.

The chain has TRBV5-5 and TRBJ1-5; 8 bases agree with TRBD1. CDR3 length equals 16 residues. The germline V gene encodes CDR1 SGHKS and CDR2 YYEKEE (reference sequence). Germline trimming cut 0 bases from V and 2 bases from J; bases unmatched to any gene: 4. CDR3 loop: CASSLALTGGNQPQHF. DNA of the CDR3: TGTGCCAGCAGCTTGGCCCTGACAGGGGGCAATCAGCCCCAGCATTTT.

The chain recombines TRBV27 with TRBJ2-5, with a tentative D call TRBD1 (7 bases). The CDR3 sequence is 14 residues long. Germline assignment: CDR1 MNHEY and CDR2 SMNVEV (reference sequence). V dropped 7 bases and J dropped 6 bases, with 18 bases sitting between them. The CDR3 bases are TGTGCCAGCAAGGAGGGGGCGTTGAGAAAGACCCAGTACTTC. Amino acids: CASKEGALRKTQYF.

The CDR3 loop is CATSHRQGLRDNEQFF. For the CDR3, the DNA is TGTGCCACCAGCCACCGACAGGGCCTAAGGGACAATGAGCAGTTCTTC. This chain joins TRBV15 and TRBJ2-1; TRBD1 aligns across 7 bases. The V gene end was trimmed by 5 bases and the J gene end by 5 bases; junction bases not matched to a gene: 12. The CDR3 has 16 amino acids. Germline CDR1 is LNHNV and CDR2 is YYDKDF (reference sequence).

J is TRBJ2-5 and V is TRBV12-1; the table names TRBD1, a call not compared with the DNA. TRBV12-1 has pseudogene status. This CDR3 has 15 residues. CDR3 in DNA: TGTGCCAGCAGCCCCGGGACAGGGCTCATAGAGACCCAGTACTTC. Translation: CASSPGTGLIETQYF.

This sequence joins TRBV5-6 and TRBJ2-7; D gene unclear. The CDR3 consists of 15 residues. The V gene's germline CDR1 is SGHDT and CDR2 YYEEEE. Trimming removed 6 bases from V and 4 bases from J, with 20 bases in between. CDR3 nucleotide sequence: TGTGCCAGCACAAACCAGGACCGCAATAGGTACGAGCAGTACTTC. It encodes CASTNQDRNRYEQYF.

This rearrangement joins TRBV7-6 to TRBJ2-1; 8 nucleotides line up with TRBD1. This CDR3 contains 16 residues. The germline V gene has CDR1 SGHVS and CDR2 FNYEAQ. The V gene end was trimmed by 4 bases and the J gene end by 1 base; junction bases not matched to a gene: 6. The CDR3: CASSYTGGPSYNEQFF. The CDR3 nucleotides are TGTGCCAGCAGCTACACAGGGGGGCCATCCTACAATGAGCAGTTCTTC.

The chain links TRBV25-1 to TRBJ1-1; 9 bases fit TRBD1. Germline CDR1 MGHDK, CDR2 SYGVNS. V gave up 6 bases and J gave up 3 bases; unmatched junction bases: 2. The CDR3 contains 13 residues. CDR3 in DNA: TGTGCCAGCAGGGGGGACAGGGACACTGAAGCTTTCTTT. This gives the protein CASRGDRDTEAFF.

The V and J genes are TRBV6-6 and TRBJ2-7; D assignment may be TRBD1 or TRBD2 (5 bases each). The V gene lost 5 bases and the J gene lost 8 bases, with 19 bases spanning the gap. CDR1 is MNHNY and CDR2 is SVGAGI in the germline V gene (reference sequence). The CDR3 runs to 14 residues. Here the CDR3 reads CASSHRDGGIKQYF. CDR3 nucleotide sequence: TGTGCCAGCAGTCACCGGGACGGTGGCATAAAGCAGTACTTC.

The V and J genes are TRBV6-2 or TRBV6-3 and TRBJ2-7; D remains unclear. The germline V and J ends were trimmed by 2 bases and 0 bases, with 11 bases remaining between them. The CDR3 contains 15 residues. The germline V gene has CDR1 MNHEY and CDR2 SVGEGT. CDR3 DNA: TGTGCCAGCAGTTACCTACCCGCCGGCTCCTACGAGCAGTACTTC. It specifies CASSYLPAGSYEQYF.

The V and J genes are TRBV3-1 (or the pseudogene TRBV3-2) and TRBJ2-5; 8 bases line up with TRBD2. The trim removed 0 bases at V and 5 bases at J, leaving 8 bases unmatched. Per germline, CDR1 LGHDT and CDR2 YNNKEL (reference sequence). The length of the CDR3 is 16 residues. The CDR3 sequence: CASSQDSRAGEETQYF. The CDR3 DNA reads as TGTGCCAGCAGCCAAGATTCACGAGCGGGGGAGGAGACCCAGTACTTC.

The chain has TRBV9 and TRBJ1-2; TRBD1 matches 8 bases. V gave up 0 bases and J gave up 2 bases; unmatched junction bases: 3. This CDR3 region has 15 residues. The germline V gene encodes CDR1 SGDLS and CDR2 YYNGEE. The CDR3 protein is CASSVGPGGNYGYTF. The CDR3 DNA reads TGTGCCAGCAGCGTAGGTCCAGGGGGCAACTATGGCTACACCTTC.

The chain combines TRBV12-3 or TRBV12-4 with TRBJ2-3; D is undetermined. The ends were cut back, 2 bases at V and 8 bases at J, with 8 bases in the middle. The CDR3 runs to 12 residues. CDR3 bases: TGTGCCAGCAGTTTAACGGTGGGTACGCAGTATTTT. It is translated as CASSLTVGTQYF.

The rearrangement uses TRBV18 and TRBJ2-1; no firm D call. This CDR3 is 15 amino acids long. Germline V gene sequence: CDR1 KGHSH, CDR2 LQKENI. Trimming shortened V by 6 bases and J by 5 bases, and 17 bases separated the two germline ends. The CDR3 loop reads CASSTTPSQNNEQFF. CDR3 bases: TGTGCCAGCTCCACGACACCATCACAGAACAATGAGCAGTTCTTC.

This chain connects TRBV5-1 to TRBJ1-1, with 9 bases matching TRBD1. This CDR3 is built from 14 residues. V shed 2 bases, J shed 10 bases, and the junction held 9 bases outside the gene matches. Germline V gene lookup returns CDR1 SGHRS and CDR2 YFSETQ. CDR3 in DNA: TGCGCCAGCAGCTTACAGGGGGCGGATTGGGGAGCTTTCTTT. Translating gives CASSLQGADWGAFF. The full variable domain, completed using reference TRBV5-1 and TRBJ1-1, is KAGVTQTPRYLIKTRGQQVTLSCSPISGHRSVSWYQQTPGQGLQFLFEYFSETQRNKGNFPGRFSGRQFSNSRSEMNVSTLELGDSALYLCASSLQGADWGAFFGQGTRLTVV.

The CDR3 is CASWGGPPYNEQFF. CDR3 DNA: TGTGCCAGCTGGGGGGGGCCCCCCTACAATGAGCAGTTCTTC. The genes are TRBV6-5 and TRBJ2-1; D is perhaps TRBD2 (7 bases). V gave up 8 bases and J gave up 2 bases, with 13 bases separating them. Germline CDR1 reads MNHEY; CDR2 reads SVGAGI. The CDR3 loop spans 14 amino acids.

The chain uses TRBV6-2 or TRBV6-3 and TRBJ2-7; tentatively, D is TRBD1 (6 bases). This CDR3 has 14 amino acids. Looked up from germline, CDR1 is MNHEY and CDR2 is SVGEGT. Trimming cost V 3 bases and J 0 bases, with 9 bases left between them. As DNA, the CDR3 is TGTGCCAGCAGTTATCTAGGGGGCTCCTACGAGCAGTACTTC. Its protein is CASSYLGGSYEQYF.

This chain links TRBV29-1 with TRBJ2-7, with 11 bases fitting TRBD1. The CDR3 length is 13 residues. CDR1 SQVTM and CDR2 ANQGSEA come from the germline V gene. The V gene end was trimmed by 5 bases and the J gene end by 5 bases; junction bases not matched to a gene: 5. The DNA of the CDR3 is TGCAGCGTTTGGGGACAGGGGGACAACGAGCAGTACTTC. Its translation is CSVWGQGDNEQYF.

The chain has TRBV12-3 or TRBV12-4 and TRBJ1-1; a possible D gene is TRBD1 (5 bases). The ends were cut back, 2 bases at V and 10 bases at J, with 14 bases in the middle. The CDR3 is 13 amino acids. This CDR3 is CASSLSAGQGAFF. CDR3 DNA sequence: TGTGCCAGCAGTTTATCGGCAGGACAAGGAGCTTTCTTT.

V usage is TRBV2 and J usage is TRBJ1-2, with D hard to call. Trimming removed 3 bases from V and 4 bases from J, with 9 bases in between. The CDR3 covers 13 residues. Germline V gene lookup returns CDR1 SNHLY and CDR2 FYNNEI. DNA of the CDR3: TGTGCCAGCAGTGAGGGCGTAACCTATGGCTACACCTTC. Translated, it gives CASSEGVTYGYTF.

The chain is built from TRBV9 and TRBJ2-2; D is uncertain. Between the trimmed V and J ends, which lost 0 bases and 7 bases, there was a span of 4 bases. This CDR3 has 12 residues. The germline gives CDR1 SGDLS, CDR2 YYNGEE. The CDR3 DNA follows: TGTGCCAGCAGCGTAGAGGTCGGGGAGCTGTTTTTT. Amino acids: CASSVEVGELFF.

This chain uses TRBV14 with TRBJ2-3; tentatively, D is TRBD1 (5 bases). Germline assignment: CDR1 SGHDN and CDR2 FVKESK. This CDR3 comprises 15 residues. Trimming left V 4 bases short and J 5 bases short, with 16 bases between. The DNA for the CDR3 is TGTGCCAGCAGCCTCACCCAGACAGTAGGAGATACGCAGTATTTT. This sequence encodes CASSLTQTVGDTQYF.

This chain connects TRBV7-6 to TRBJ2-3; 10 positions match TRBD2. Germline-derived CDR1 and CDR2 are SGHVS and FNYEAQ. J gave up 2 bases and V 5 bases, and 7 bases lay outside the gene matches. This CDR3 has 16 amino acids. CDR3 nucleotide sequence: TGTGCCAGCAGCCCTACAGCGGGGGGGGACACAGATACGCAGTATTTT. This sequence encodes CASSPTAGGDTDTQYF.